The clone carrying this T cell receptor beta chain appeared a few times. The antigen remains undetermined. Germline loops: CDR1 SEHNR, CDR2 FQNEAQ (reference sequence). The CDR3 runs to 14 residues. After removal of 1 base from V and 4 bases from J, the junction contained 1 base not matched to a gene. From 5'RACE with constant-segment primers came TCR alpha and TCR beta cDNA libraries that carried sample barcodes and UMIs. TCRdb re-called the 5' RACE reads through MiXCR, storing one row per CDR3 protein. Among around 470,000 distinct CDR3 sequences listed, around 18% were seen once. The data are from a study of T-cell memory formation after mild COVID-19. Study background: The two donors had largely donor-specific TCR clusters.

Points from the study as a whole: Later expanders leaned toward CD4+, whereas clones contracting from day 15 to 85 were balanced CD4/CD8. There was no confirmation that second-wave clones peaking on day 37 were SARS-CoV-2 specific.

The TCR originated in an adult woman who had mild COVID-19 (a few samples of this study predate the infection). Cell type and time point are not known. Sequencing was performed on PBMCs or a T cell subset sorted from them (not recorded which). The chain couples TRBV7-9 to TRBJ1-2, with 9 bases that match TRBD1. The CDR3 DNA reads as TGTGCCAGCAGCTTAGTGGGACAGGGCTATGGCTACACCTTC. It yields the protein CASSLVGQGYGYTF. The complete variable domain, with remaining parts taken from reference TRBV7-9 and TRBJ1-2, reads DTGVSQNPRHKITKRGQNVTFRCDPISEHNRLYWYRQTLGQGPEFLTYFQNEAQLEKSRLLSDRFSAERPKGSFSTLEIQRTEQGDSAMYLCASSLVGQGYGYTFGSGTRLTVV.